Listed here are 25 T cell receptor beta chains from one sample, sequenced in a study of beta chain features in type 1 diabetes. Sequencing targeted expressed TCRB transcripts, as all isolated RNA had been reverse transcribed. The protocol was immunoSEQ multiplex PCR, while the TCRdb copy is restricted to in-frame clones and leaves out a portion. Of a few hundred thousand clones in the sample, around 9.6% were seen once. Sequencing input: naive CD4+ T cells from blood. These TCRs come from a woman younger than 30 in good health.

The sample holds one count of this clone. The chain links TRBV28 to TRBJ2-4; D is uncertain. V lost 3 bases, J lost 0 bases, and 12 bases lay in between. Germline assignment: CDR1 MDHEN and CDR2 SYDVKM. The CDR3 covers 16 residues. The CDR3 nucleotides are TGTGCCAGCAGTTTGGCGGATTCTCTAGCCAAAAACATTCAGTACTTC. Protein product: CASSLADSLAKNIQYF.

This rearrangement joins TRBV12-5 to TRBJ2-3; 8 nucleotides match TRBD1. CDR1 LGHNT and CDR2 FRNRAP come from the germline V gene. The CDR3 is 14 amino acids. Trimming cost V 6 bases and J 0 bases; bases outside gene matches: 2. In DNA, the CDR3 is TGTGCTAGTGGCCCAGGGGGCAGCACAGATACGCAGTATTTT. It yields the protein CASGPGGSTDTQYF.

This clone has a handful of counts. The chain combines TRBV7-9 with TRBJ1-1; D is undetermined. From germline, CDR1 is SEHNR and CDR2 FQNEAQ (reference sequence). V was shortened by 5 bases and J by 11 bases, with 15 bases between the two germline ends. CDR3 length: 12 residues. Written as DNA, the CDR3 is TGTGCCAGCAGCCCCGCCGGGGAGAAGGCTTTCTTT. Residues: CASSPAGEKAFF.

In nucleotides, the CDR3 is TGCGCCAGCAGCCCCCTTAGGGGGGAGACCCAGTACTTC. This gives the protein CASSPLRGETQYF. The V and J genes are TRBV5-1 and TRBJ2-5; the D gene is possibly TRBD1 (6 bases). Trimming pared 4 bases from V and 5 bases from J, leaving 12 bases between. The CDR3 runs to 13 residues. The germline gives CDR1 SGHRS, CDR2 YFSETQ.

This clone was counted only a few times. This sequence joins TRBV5-4 and TRBJ2-5; D is uncertain. The V gene lost 0 bases and the J gene lost 5 bases, with 5 bases spanning the gap. CDR1 and CDR2 (germline): SGHNT, YYREEE (reference sequence). The CDR3 sequence is 12 residues long. The CDR3 coding sequence is TGTGCCAGCAGCTTGGGGGCCGAGACCCAGTACTTC. It encodes CASSLGAETQYF.

This clone was counted between two and nine times. This chain links TRBV5-1 with TRBJ1-3; D remains unclear. Germline CDR1 SGHRS, CDR2 YFSETQ. V was cut by 4 bases and J by 0 bases, with 14 bases left in between. There are 16 residues in the CDR3. This CDR3 is CASSLIDTYSGNTIYF. For the CDR3, the DNA is TGCGCCAGCAGCCTGATTGACACATACTCTGGAAACACCATATATTTT.

This clone was counted a few times. This chain joins TRBV30 and TRBJ1-5; perhaps TRBD1 as D (5 bases). Between the trimmed V and J ends, which lost 5 bases and 4 bases, there was a span of 9 bases. The V gene's germline CDR1 is GTSNPN and CDR2 SVGIG (reference sequence). The CDR3 extends over 12 amino acids. CDR3 sequence: CAWDRVNQPQHF. CDR3 DNA: TGTGCCTGGGACAGAGTAAATCAGCCCCAGCATTTT.

As DNA, the CDR3 is TGTGCCAGCAGTGAAGCCCGGGACAGTCGTTGCTTCTTT. Protein: CASSEARDSRCFF. The J gene is TRBJ1-1, the V gene TRBV2; 7 nucleotides line up with TRBD1. CDR3 length equals 13 residues. The V and J ends lost 0 bases and 14 bases, in that order; junction bases with no gene match: 9. The V gene's germline CDR1 is SNHLY and CDR2 FYNNEI.

This clone was counted only a few times. The sample holds other DNA sequences that translate to the same CDR3. CDR3 residues: CASSLRTGDTGELFF. CDR3 nucleotide sequence: TGTGCCAGCAGCTTGCGCACAGGGGACACCGGGGAGCTGTTTTTT. The chain has TRBV5-4 and TRBJ2-2; 7 nucleotides match TRBD1. V gave up 1 base and J gave up 3 bases; unmatched junction bases: 3. The germline V gene has CDR1 SGHNT and CDR2 YYREEE (reference sequence). The CDR3 runs to 15 residues.

The CDR3 here is CASSPWNTEAFF. The CDR3, as DNA: TGTGCCAGTAGTCCGTGGAACACTGAAGCTTTCTTT. The V gene is TRBV19, the J gene TRBJ1-1; D gene ambiguous. CDR1 is LNHDA and CDR2 is SQIVND in the germline V gene (reference sequence). The length of the CDR3 is 12 residues. V lost 5 bases, J lost 1 base, and 5 bases lay in between.

This clone was detected only a few times. This chain links TRBV9 with TRBJ1-2; weak D call: TRBD1 (5 bases). This CDR3 contains 16 residues. V dropped 0 bases and J dropped 0 bases, with 12 bases sitting between them. Germline V CDR1 and CDR2: SGDLS, YYNGEE. CDR3 nucleotides: TGTGCCAGCAGCGTAGGGGGCAGGGTAGCTAACTATGGCTACACCTTC. Translating gives CASSVGGRVANYGYTF.

This clone was seen many times. DNA for the CDR3: TGTGCCAGCTCACTAGGGACTAGCGGGAACGAGCAGTTCTTC. It specifies CASSLGTSGNEQFF. This chain uses TRBV18 with TRBJ2-1, with TRBD2 identical over 13 bases. The CDR3 has 14 residues. The V segment lost 4 bases and the J segment 10 bases; nucleotides outside the gene matches: 4. The germline gives CDR1 KGHSH, CDR2 LQKENI.

In this sample, this clone turned up a few times. V usage is TRBV15 and J usage is TRBJ2-5, with a tentative D call TRBD1 (6 bases). This CDR3 has 14 residues. In germline, CDR1 is LNHNV, CDR2 YYDKDF (reference sequence). With 3 bases removed from V and 1 base from J, the gap between germline ends came to 9 bases. In nucleotides, the CDR3 is TGTGCCACCAGCAGGGGGACACTCCAAGAGACCCAGTACTTC. It codes for CATSRGTLQETQYF.

V is TRBV6-5 and J is TRBJ2-3; 7 nucleotides align to TRBD1. CDR1 MNHEY and CDR2 SVGAGI come from the germline V gene. The ends lost 5 bases at V and 0 bases at J; junction bases unmatched: 5. CDR3 size: 15 residues. The CDR3 loop reads CASSVDRVSTDTQYF. CDR3 bases: TGTGCCAGCAGTGTCGACAGGGTTAGCACAGATACGCAGTATTTT.

This clone was counted between two and nine times. CDR3 loop: CASTSGQVPQETQYF. CDR3 bases: TGTGCCAGCACCTCGGGACAGGTCCCTCAAGAGACCCAGTACTTC. V usage is TRBV7-9 and J usage is TRBJ2-5; 8 nucleotides align to TRBD1. The CDR3 length is 15 residues. V was pared by 7 bases and J by 2 bases, with 9 bases of the junction left unmatched. Germline CDR1 SEHNR, CDR2 FQNEAQ (reference sequence).

This clone appeared a few times. V usage is TRBV5-4 and J usage is TRBJ2-7; the match to TRBD2 covers 10 bases. The length of the CDR3 is 16 residues. J lost 2 bases, V lost 4 bases, and 9 bases had no gene match. Germline V gives CDR1 SGHNT, CDR2 YYREEE (reference sequence). CDR3 protein: CASSRWTSGHTYEQYF. DNA for the CDR3: TGTGCCAGCAGCCGGTGGACTAGCGGACACACCTACGAGCAGTACTTC.

This chain links TRBV9 with TRBJ2-7; perhaps TRBD1 as D (6 bases). This CDR3 is 13 amino acids long. Per germline, CDR1 SGDLS and CDR2 YYNGEE. Trimming pared 2 bases from V and 6 bases from J, leaving 12 bases between. The CDR3 is CASSVTGFGEQYF. The CDR3 region has the DNA TGTGCCAGCAGCGTCACAGGGTTTGGCGAGCAGTACTTC.

There are a few counts of this clone. V usage is TRBV28 and J usage is TRBJ2-1; 12 bases fit TRBD2. The CDR3 sequence is 18 residues long. Germline V gives CDR1 MDHEN, CDR2 SYDVKM. The V gene end was trimmed by 5 bases and the J gene end by 9 bases; junction bases not matched to a gene: 17. The CDR3 bases are TGTGCCAGCAGTCCGGGGCTAGCGGGAGGGAGTACGCTCGGTGAGCAGTTCTTC. Its translation is CASSPGLAGGSTLGEQFF.

The chain carries TRBV7-2 and TRBJ2-7; 10 bases are a match to TRBD1. Germline trimming cut 5 bases from V and 7 bases from J; bases unmatched to any gene: 20. From germline, CDR1 is SGHTA and CDR2 FQGNSA. The CDR3 has 18 residues. The CDR3 spells CASSGSGTGVPPLLEQYF. CDR3 in DNA: TGTGCCAGCAGCGGGTCCGGGACAGGGGTTCCCCCTCTACTGGAGCAGTACTTC.

This clone has a handful of counts. At one end the junction does not follow the germline gene, possibly because of a read error. This rearrangement joins TRBV4-1 to TRBJ1-1; D ambiguous. The CDR3 extends over 14 amino acids. The germline gives CDR1 MGHRA, CDR2 YSYEKL. This CDR3 is CASSQDLQNTEAFF. As DNA, the CDR3 is TGTGCCAGCAGCCAAGATTTACAGAACACTGAAGCTTTCTTT.

The CDR3 loop reads CASSPGLADLAKNIQYF. DNA of the CDR3: TGTGCCAGCAGCCCCGGACTAGCCGATCTAGCCAAAAACATTCAGTACTTC. This chain connects TRBV5-4 to TRBJ2-4; 8 positions agree with TRBD2. The CDR3 spans 17 residues. V was clipped by 4 bases and J by 0 bases; unmatched bases: 9. Germline-derived CDR1 and CDR2 are SGHNT and YYREEE (reference sequence). Full variable domain (rest looked up from reference TRBV5-4 and TRBJ2-4): ETGVTQSPTHLIKTRGQQVTLRCSSQSGHNTVSWYQQALGQGPQFIFQYYREEENGRGNFPPRFSGLQFPNYSSELNVNALELDDSALYLCASSPGLADLAKNIQYFGAGTRLSVL.

This clone was detected a few times. This chain uses TRBV11-2 with TRBJ2-2, with TRBD2 matching 7 bases. The germline CDR1 and CDR2 sequences are SGHAT and FQNNGV. J was trimmed by 6 bases and V by 1 base; bases with no gene match: 8. The CDR3 loop spans 16 amino acids. Here the CDR3 reads CASSLGGGGFAGELFF. The CDR3, as DNA: TGTGCCAGCAGCTTAGGCGGGGGAGGATTCGCCGGGGAGCTGTTTTTT.

This chain links TRBV27 with TRBJ1-1; 7 bases line up with TRBD1. CDR1 is MNHEY and CDR2 is SMNVEV in the germline V gene (reference sequence). The CDR3 contains 14 residues. Trimming took 2 bases from V and 1 from J; bases not matched to a gene: 1. CDR3 protein: CASSLNRGNTEAFF. The CDR3 DNA follows: TGTGCCAGCAGTTTAAACAGGGGGAACACTGAAGCTTTCTTT.

This chain uses TRBV6-1 with TRBJ2-7; 8 bases are shared with TRBD1. V dropped 6 bases and J dropped 0; count of bases not matched to a gene: 4. This CDR3 region has 14 residues. Germline CDR1 reads MNHNS; CDR2 reads SASEGT. CDR3 amino acids: CASRDRAYSYEQYF. The CDR3 DNA is TGTGCCAGCAGGGACAGGGCCTACTCCTACGAGCAGTACTTC.

The J gene is TRBJ1-5, the V gene TRBV30, with 8 nucleotides matching TRBD1. V shed 6 bases, J shed 4 bases, and the junction held 8 bases outside the gene matches. This CDR3 spans 14 amino acids. The V gene's germline CDR1 is GTSNPN and CDR2 SVGIG (reference sequence). This chain's CDR3 is CACSLGQVNQPQHF. CDR3 sequence (DNA): TGTGCCTGTAGTTTGGGACAGGTAAATCAGCCCCAGCATTTT.